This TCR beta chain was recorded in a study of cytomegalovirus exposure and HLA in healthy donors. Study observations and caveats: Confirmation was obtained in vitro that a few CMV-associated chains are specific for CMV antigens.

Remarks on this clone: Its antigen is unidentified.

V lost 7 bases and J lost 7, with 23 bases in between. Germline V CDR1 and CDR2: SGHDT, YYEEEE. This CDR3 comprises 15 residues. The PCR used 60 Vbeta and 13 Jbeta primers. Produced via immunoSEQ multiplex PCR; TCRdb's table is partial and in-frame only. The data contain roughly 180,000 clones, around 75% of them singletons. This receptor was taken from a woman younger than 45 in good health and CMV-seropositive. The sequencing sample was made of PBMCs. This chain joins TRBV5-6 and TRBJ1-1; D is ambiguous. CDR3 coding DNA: TGTGCCAGCCAAGGCCGAGGGCAGACTTCGGGTGAAGCTTTCTTT. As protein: CASQGRGQTSGEAFF.